This entry lists 19 T cell receptor beta chains sequenced from one sample in a study of blood T cell repertoires in COVID-19. This table comes from immunoSEQ multiplex PCR, and its TCRdb copy is limited to in-frame clones, with some not included. The data contain tens of thousands of clones, nearly 90% of them singletons. Specimen: peripheral blood. These receptor sequences come from a human donor in a cohort sampled during active COVID-19.

V is TRBV5-1 and J is TRBJ2-3; D possibly corresponds to TRBD1 (6 bases). CDR3 length: 16 residues. V lost 0 bases and J 0 bases, leaving 11 bases between the germline ends. The germline V gene has CDR1 SGHRS and CDR2 YFSETQ. CDR3 nucleotide sequence: TGCGCCAGCAGCTTGGGACAGGTTCAGAGCACAGATACGCAGTATTTT. As protein: CASSLGQVQSTDTQYF. Full variable domain (missing parts from reference TRBV5-1 and TRBJ2-3): KAGVTQTPRYLIKTRGQQVTLSCSPISGHRSVSWYQQTPGQGLQFLFEYFSETQRNKGNFPGRFSGRQFSNSRSEMNVSTLELGDSALYLCASSLGQVQSTDTQYFGPGTRLTVL.

This chain joins TRBV6-5 and TRBJ2-5, with a possible D match to TRBD2 (5 bases). Trimming shortened V by 4 bases and J by 4 bases, and 7 bases separated the two germline ends. Germline values: CDR1 MNHEY, CDR2 SVGAGI. There are 12 residues in the CDR3. CDR3: CASSSEGETQYF. The CDR3 region has the DNA TGTGCCAGCAGTTCCGAGGGAGAGACCCAGTACTTC.

The gene calls are TRBV5-4 and TRBJ1-3, with unresolved D. Trimming stripped 2 bases from V and 1 base from J, with 10 bases between. CDR1 is SGHNT and CDR2 is YYREEE in the germline V gene (reference sequence). The CDR3 sequence is 15 residues long. The CDR3 coding sequence is TGTGCCAGCAGCTTAGAAGAAGCATCTGGAAACACCATATATTTT. Its translation: CASSLEEASGNTIYF.

The V gene is TRBV27, the J gene TRBJ1-1, with TRBD1 identical over 9 bases. The CDR3 has 14 residues. Germline lookup yields CDR1 MNHEY and CDR2 SMNVEV (reference sequence). Trimming took 6 bases from V and 0 from J; bases not matched to a gene: 2. CDR3 loop: CASRGQGLNTEAFF. The CDR3 nucleotides are TGTGCCAGCAGGGGACAGGGTCTGAACACTGAAGCTTTCTTT.

The V and J genes are TRBV24-1 and TRBJ2-2; 8 nucleotides line up with TRBD1. V was pared by 1 base and J by 5 bases, with 8 bases of the junction left unmatched. CDR1 and CDR2 from the germline V gene are KGHDR and SFDVKD. This CDR3 has 17 residues. The CDR3 spells CATSDFPGGPQTGELFF. Written as DNA, the CDR3 is TGTGCCACCAGTGATTTCCCAGGGGGCCCCCAGACCGGGGAGCTGTTTTTT.

This CDR3 is CASSVAPGTSTDTQYF. The CDR3 DNA sequence: TGTGCCAGCAGCGTAGCCCCCGGGACTAGCACAGATACGCAGTATTTT. This chain links TRBV9 with TRBJ2-3; D is possibly TRBD2 (6 bases). This CDR3 has 16 residues. The germline V gene encodes CDR1 SGDLS and CDR2 YYNGEE. V shed 0 bases and J shed 0 bases, with 11 bases lying between them.

The rearrangement joins TRBV6-6 to TRBJ1-5, with 7 bases identical to TRBD1. Trimming removed 6 bases from V and 11 bases from J; junction bases left unmatched: 10. Germline values: CDR1 MNHNY, CDR2 SVGAGI (reference sequence). The CDR3 has 13 residues. The CDR3 bases are TGTGCCAGCAGGCCTACAGGGGTAGGGGCCCAGCATTTT. Residues: CASRPTGVGAQHF.

The chain couples TRBV6-6 to TRBJ2-1, with 8 bases fitting TRBD1. Germline V CDR1 and CDR2: MNHNY, SVGAGI (reference sequence). J gave up 0 bases and V 6 bases, and 7 bases lay outside the gene matches. The CDR3 has 16 residues. The CDR3 sequence: CASRKNRGSSYNEQFF. In nucleotides, the CDR3 is TGTGCCAGCAGGAAAAACAGGGGGAGCTCCTACAATGAGCAGTTCTTC.

This clone is termed medium-sized. The V and J genes are TRBV6-5 and TRBJ1-5; D is perhaps TRBD1 (5 bases). V lost 6 bases to trimming and J lost 3 bases, with 9 bases between them. CDR3 length: 13 amino acids. CDR1 is MNHEY, CDR2 SVGAGI, per germline. The CDR3 is CASRQVNNQPQHF. CDR3 coding DNA: TGTGCCAGCAGACAGGTCAACAATCAGCCCCAGCATTTT.

The chain couples TRBV15 to TRBJ2-3; D is undetermined. Germline V gene sequence: CDR1 LNHNV, CDR2 YYDKDF (reference sequence). The CDR3 contains 16 residues. V lost 0 bases to trimming and J lost 2 bases, with 12 bases between them. This chain's CDR3 is CATSRDGSAATDTQYF. CDR3 DNA sequence: TGTGCCACCAGCAGAGATGGCTCGGCGGCCACAGATACGCAGTATTTT.

V gene TRBV3-1 (or the pseudogene TRBV3-2) combines with J gene TRBJ1-1; D is unclear. The CDR3 is 14 amino acids. Germline lookup yields CDR1 LGHDT and CDR2 YNNKEL (reference sequence). The V end lost 1 base, the J end lost 11 bases, and 17 bases lay between the germline ends. The CDR3 nucleotides read TGTGCCAGCAGCCAAGTCGGAGGAACCAACAACGCTTTCTTT. It translates to CASSQVGGTNNAFF.

The chain employs TRBV10-3 and TRBJ1-2; 11 positions agree with TRBD1. Losses at the gene ends were 5 bases for V and 6 bases for J; bases not matched to a gene: 5. The length of the CDR3 is 14 residues. CDR1 ENHRY and CDR2 SYGVKD come from the germline V gene. CDR3 amino acids: CAISSRDRGDGYTF. The CDR3 DNA reads TGTGCCATCAGTTCTAGGGACAGGGGGGATGGCTACACCTTC.

This chain joins TRBV5-6 and TRBJ2-7; 12 bases map to TRBD1. This CDR3 spans 18 amino acids. From germline, CDR1 is SGHDT and CDR2 YYEEEE. The V gene end was trimmed by 4 bases and the J gene end by 0 bases; junction bases not matched to a gene: 11. In nucleotides, the CDR3 is TGTGCCAGCAGCGGAACCGGGACAGGGGGCGAAGCCTCCTACGAGCAGTACTTC. As protein: CASSGTGTGGEASYEQYF.

The rearrangement joins TRBV23-1 to TRBJ1-1; 9 positions agree with TRBD1. TRBV23-1 is treated as an ORF (open reading frame) with a function not yet certain. V was pared by 0 bases and J by 5 bases, with 13 bases of the junction left unmatched. CDR3 length: 18 amino acids. The CDR3 DNA reads as TGCGCCAGCAGTCAATCTGGGGACAGGGCCGGACGGCGGACTGAAGCTTTCTTT. Translated, it gives CASSQSGDRAGRRTEAFF.

The J gene is TRBJ1-4, the V gene TRBV7-8, with 9 bases lining up with TRBD1. V was pared by 4 bases and J by 8 bases, with 5 bases of the junction left unmatched. This CDR3 comprises 14 residues. CDR1 SGHVS and CDR2 FQNEAQ come from the germline V gene. The CDR3 region is CASSSTGGNEKLFF. The DNA of the CDR3 is TGTGCCAGCAGCTCTACAGGGGGCAACGAAAAACTGTTTTTT. Supplemented by reference TRBV7-8 and TRBJ1-4, the full variable domain reads GAGVSQSPRYKVAKRGQDVALRCDPISGHVSLFWYQQALGQGPEFLTYFQNEAQLDKSGLPSDRFFAERPEGSVSTLKIQRTQQEDSAVYLCASSSTGGNEKLFFGSGTQLSVL.

The chain carries TRBV6-2 or TRBV6-3 and TRBJ2-1, with 8 bases lining up with TRBD2. There are 14 residues in the CDR3. Per germline, CDR1 MNHEY and CDR2 SVGEGT. The trim removed 5 bases at V and 4 bases at J, leaving 4 bases unmatched. CDR3: CASSPSSGYNEQFF. CDR3 coding DNA: TGTGCCAGCAGTCCCTCTAGCGGGTACAATGAGCAGTTCTTC.

This clone is a singleton in its sample. The V gene is TRBV19, the J gene TRBJ2-3; 15 positions agree with TRBD2. J lost 1 base, V lost 6 bases, and 8 bases had no gene match. Germline lookup yields CDR1 LNHDA and CDR2 SQIVND (reference sequence). The CDR3 loop spans 18 amino acids. Here the CDR3 reads CASSKGLAGGYRTDTQYF. In DNA, the CDR3 is TGTGCCAGTAGCAAGGGACTAGCGGGGGGCTACCGCACAGATACGCAGTATTTT.

The chain recombines TRBV11-2 with TRBJ1-3; D gene uncertain. The length of the CDR3 is 17 residues. From germline, CDR1 is SGHAT and CDR2 FQNNGV. The V end lost 6 bases, the J end lost 0 bases, and 18 bases lay between the germline ends. In DNA form, the CDR3 reads TGTGCCAGCAGTCACCTAGGAGGAGGTCCCTCTGGAAACACCATATATTTT. This encodes CASSHLGGGPSGNTIYF.

There are a few counts of this clone. This chain's CDR3 is CASSLPETPAGGGVGEQYF. The CDR3 bases are TGCGCCAGCAGCTTGCCTGAAACGCCGGCTGGCGGGGGGGTAGGAGAGCAGTACTTC. V usage is TRBV5-1 and J usage is TRBJ2-7; TRBD2 agrees at 9 bases. From germline, CDR1 is SGHRS and CDR2 YFSETQ. The CDR3 has 19 amino acids. The ends lost 1 base at V and 7 bases at J; junction bases unmatched: 21.